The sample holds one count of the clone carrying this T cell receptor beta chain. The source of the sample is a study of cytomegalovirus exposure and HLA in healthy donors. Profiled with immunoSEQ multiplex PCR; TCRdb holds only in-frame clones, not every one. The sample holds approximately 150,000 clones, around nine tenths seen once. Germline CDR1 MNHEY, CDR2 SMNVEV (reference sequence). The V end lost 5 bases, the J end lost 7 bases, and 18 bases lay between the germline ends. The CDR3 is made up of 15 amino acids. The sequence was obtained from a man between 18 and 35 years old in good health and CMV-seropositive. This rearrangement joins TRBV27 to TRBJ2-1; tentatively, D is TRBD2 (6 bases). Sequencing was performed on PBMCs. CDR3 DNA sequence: TGTGCCAGCAGTGGCCCCGGGAGATCCGAAAATGAGCAGTTCTTC. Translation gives CASSGPGRSENEQFF.